The sample holds many counts of the clone carrying this T cell receptor beta chain. Its cognate antigen is unknown. There were TCR beta CDR3 regions amplified from RNA transcripts. TCR CDR3 underwent first-round RT-PCR with the HTBI primer set. MiXCR, applied by TCRdb to the multiplex PCR reads, yields one record per CDR3 protein. The table shows about 180,000 distinct CDR3 sequences, with about 15% occurring only once. The data are from a study of T cells in Graves' hyperthyroidism and ophthalmopathy. Whole-study findings and limits: Most thyroid clonotypes expanded above 0.001 appeared in blood too.

Researchers defined stable Graves' hyperthyroidism as no ophthalmopathy progression within 18 months. The hyperthyroidism patients had all been newly diagnosed, and their disease duration was under 2 months. Their ages ranged from 18 to 65 years. Sequences were obtained from blood. This TCR came from a woman aged 45-65 years with Graves' hyperthyroidism.

The CDR3: CSARVFTGQGKGGYTF. CDR3 DNA: TGCAGTGCTAGAGTATTTACGGGACAGGGAAAAGGTGGCTACACCTTC. The chain employs TRBV20-1 and TRBJ1-2, with 9 positions matching TRBD1. CDR1 and CDR2 (germline): DFQATT, SNEGSKA (reference sequence). J lost 7 bases, V lost 1 base, and 13 bases had no gene match. This CDR3 region has 16 residues.